This T cell receptor (beta chain) is drawn from a study of T cells in Graves' hyperthyroidism and ophthalmopathy. About the study: The initial diagnosis was the point when peripheral blood was collected, ahead of any treatment.

Findings and caveats of the study: Blood samples included most of the expanded thyroid clonotypes exceeding 0.001.

V shed 2 bases, J shed 3 bases, and the junction held 6 bases outside the gene matches. The CDR3 contains 16 residues. Germline V gene sequence: CDR1 SGHAT, CDR2 FQNNGV. Stable Graves' hyperthyroidism denoted no ophthalmopathy progression over 18 months. The study excluded patients with uncontrolled infection, other autoimmune disease, pregnancy or lactation. There were TCR beta CDR3 regions amplified from RNA transcripts. HTBI primers were employed in a first-round RT-PCR of the TCR CDR3. Each CDR3 protein gets one entry after TCRdb re-called the multiplex PCR reads with MiXCR. The top ten hold approximately 30% of the sample, which has about 400,000 distinct CDR3 sequences, more than 13% seen once. This clonotype was recorded many times. Its antigen is not identified.

This chain links TRBV11-2 with TRBJ2-1; 8 bases align to TRBD2. The specimen sequenced was blood. The receptor was derived from a woman aged 30 to 39 with Graves' hyperthyroidism. CDR3 nucleotides: TGTGCCAGCAGCTTAAGTCTCGGGAGGGGCTACAATGAGCAGTTCTTC. Its translation is CASSLSLGRGYNEQFF.